Ten or more counts support the clone carrying this T cell receptor beta chain. Its antigen is unknown. This entry comes from a study of T cell repertoires in cytomegalovirus infection. In the study overall: Recently identified HLA-C-restricted and well-studied HLA-B-restricted CMV epitopes were used. Through public TCR beta signatures, both CMV infection and matching HLA type were indicated.

Germline V gives CDR1 SEHNR, CDR2 FQNEAQ (reference sequence). CDR3 length: 17 residues. V dropped 4 bases and J dropped 2; count of bases not matched to a gene: 9. TCRdb reprocessed the reads with MiXCR, giving one entry per CDR3 protein. The sample lists around 900,000 distinct CDR3 sequences; about a third were seen once. V usage is TRBV7-9 and J usage is TRBJ2-1; 9 nucleotides match TRBD2. The sample was cultured CD8+ T cells from PBMCs, taken from culture after CMV antigen stimulation. The TCR comes from a human donor in good health (CMV status not recorded). Some clones in this sample may be carry-over from other donors' samples. CDR3 sequence (DNA): TGTGCCAGCAGCTCCCGGGAAGGCGGGGGGGCCTACAATGAGCAGTTCTTC. It codes for CASSSREGGGAYNEQFF.